Shown below are 32 T cell receptor beta chains from a single sample sequenced in a study of shared clonotypes between healthy human individuals. Method: immunoSEQ multiplex PCR; TCRdb's copy keeps in-frame clones and lacks some. The table has some 1.1 million clones, about 80% seen once; the top ten hold 0.89%. The specimen sequenced was memory CD4+ T cells from PBMCs. Subset defined: CD45RA-negative fraction. These TCRs come from a man aged 18 to 30 in good health. Some clones in this sample may be carry-over from other donors' samples.

The rearrangement joins TRBV19 to TRBJ2-5; a weak D match, TRBD1 (5 bases). V was trimmed by 3 bases and J by 2 bases, leaving 13 bases between them. The V gene's germline CDR1 is LNHDA and CDR2 SQIVND (reference sequence). This CDR3 spans 15 amino acids. Here the CDR3 DNA reads TGTGCCAGTAGTATCAGTCAGGGCCCTCAAGAGACCCAGTACTTC. This encodes CASSISQGPQETQYF. Drawing the rest from reference TRBV19 and TRBJ2-5, the complete variable domain is DGGITQSPKYLFRKEGQNVTLSCEQNLNHDAMYWYRQDPGQGLRLIYYSQIVNDFQKGDIAEGYSVSREKKESFPLTVTSAQKNPTAFYLCASSISQGPQETQYFGPGTRLLVL.

This clone showed up just a few times. The chain employs TRBV6-5 and TRBJ1-5, with D tentatively TRBD1 (6 bases). The CDR3 runs 13 residues. Germline loops: CDR1 MNHEY, CDR2 SVGAGI. Trimming removed 5 bases from V and 6 bases from J, with 11 bases in between. The CDR3 sequence: CASSTGLGQPQHF. The CDR3 coding sequence is TGTGCCAGCAGTACAGGGCTGGGTCAGCCCCAGCATTTT.

The chain joins TRBV7-9 to TRBJ2-5; 10 bases are a match to TRBD1. CDR3 length equals 14 residues. J was trimmed by 4 bases and V by 5 bases; bases with no gene match: 4. Germline V CDR1 and CDR2: SEHNR, FQNEAQ (reference sequence). The DNA for the CDR3 is TGTGCCAGCAGCGCCCGGGACAGGGGAGAGACCCAGTACTTC. It translates to CASSARDRGETQYF.

This rearrangement joins TRBV5-1 to TRBJ2-6; D may be TRBD1 (7 bases). Trimming left V 4 bases short and J 4 bases short, with 15 bases between. CDR1 and CDR2 from the germline V gene are SGHRS and YFSETQ. The length of the CDR3 is 16 residues. The CDR3 protein is CASSAQGGAGANVLTF. CDR3 coding DNA: TGCGCCAGCAGCGCTCAGGGGGGTGCCGGGGCCAACGTCCTGACTTTC.

V is TRBV2 and J is TRBJ2-3, with D perhaps matching TRBD1 (5 bases). The CDR3 has 12 amino acids. Trimming pared 4 bases from V and 8 bases from J, leaving 10 bases between. The germline gives CDR1 SNHLY, CDR2 FYNNEI. CDR3 nucleotide sequence: TGTGCCAGCAGTGGGGGCCTGGGTACGCAGTATTTT. Protein sequence: CASSGGLGTQYF. The full variable domain, rest sourced from reference TRBV2 and TRBJ2-3, is EPEVTQTPSHQVTQMGQEVILRCVPISNHLYFYWYRQILGQKVEFLVSFYNNEISEKSEIFDDQFSVERPDGSNFTLKIRSTKLEDSAMYFCASSGGLGTQYFGPGTRLTVL.

This clone was found once. V usage is TRBV7-9 and J usage is TRBJ1-2, with D uncertain. The CDR3 is made up of 13 amino acids. With 5 bases removed from V and 4 bases from J, the gap between germline ends came to 11 bases. Germline V gene sequence: CDR1 SEHNR, CDR2 FQNEAQ (reference sequence). CDR3 nucleotide sequence: TGTGCCAGCAGCGTGTCGGGCATCTATGGCTACACCTTC. Translated: CASSVSGIYGYTF.

The chain joins TRBV7-2 to TRBJ2-7; 9 nucleotides line up with TRBD1. This CDR3 has 12 amino acids. Germline values: CDR1 SGHTA, CDR2 FQGNSA. Losses at the gene ends were 4 bases for V and 6 bases for J; bases not matched to a gene: 1. The CDR3 sequence is CASSWTGVEQYF. DNA of the CDR3: TGTGCCAGCAGCTGGACAGGGGTCGAGCAGTACTTC.

This rearrangement joins TRBV7-3 to TRBJ2-5, with D uncertain. This CDR3 has 13 residues. CDR1 is SGHTA and CDR2 is FQGTGA in the germline V gene. Between the trimmed V and J ends, which lost 5 bases and 3 bases, there was a span of 10 bases. The chain's CDR3 is CASSPSPKETQYF. CDR3 bases: TGTGCCAGCAGCCCTTCTCCCAAAGAGACCCAGTACTTC.

As to this clone: This sample includes further DNA sequences coding for the same CDR3. The J gene is TRBJ2-3, the V gene TRBV9; no reliable D call. Germline V gene lookup returns CDR1 SGDLS and CDR2 YYNGEE. V was pared by 2 bases and J by 0 bases, with 7 bases between. CDR3 size: 14 residues. The CDR3, as DNA: TGTGCCAGCAGCGTGTCCTCTAGCACAGATACGCAGTATTTT. It is translated as CASSVSSSTDTQYF.

The rearrangement uses TRBV5-1 and TRBJ2-2; D is possibly TRBD1 (5 bases). The length of the CDR3 is 16 residues. Germline assignment: CDR1 SGHRS and CDR2 YFSETQ. V was cut by 4 bases and J by 3 bases, with 16 bases left in between. CDR3 bases: TGCGCCAGCAGCCCTCCATGGGCACAGGACACCGGGGAGCTGTTTTTT. This gives the protein CASSPPWAQDTGELFF.

The J gene is TRBJ2-3, the V gene TRBV5-1; 7 bases agree with TRBD1. With 4 bases clipped from V and 4 bases from J, the junction kept 6 bases outside the gene matches. CDR1 is SGHRS and CDR2 is YFSETQ in the germline V gene. This CDR3 is built from 14 residues. The CDR3 bases are TGCGCCAGCAGCCAGCGACAGGGAGCAGATACGCAGTATTTT. Amino acids: CASSQRQGADTQYF. Filled out from reference TRBV5-1 and TRBJ2-3, the complete variable domain reads KAGVTQTPRYLIKTRGQQVTLSCSPISGHRSVSWYQQTPGQGLQFLFEYFSETQRNKGNFPGRFSGRQFSNSRSEMNVSTLELGDSALYLCASSQRQGADTQYFGPGTRLTVL.

The genes are TRBV2 and TRBJ1-1, with 9 bases lining up with TRBD1. The CDR3 extends over 15 amino acids. Unmatched junction bases numbered 7, after V lost 4 bases and J lost 4 bases. Germline assignment: CDR1 SNHLY and CDR2 FYNNEI. The CDR3 DNA is TGTGCCAGCAGTGGACAGGGGGTTCGCATCACTGAAGCTTTCTTT. Protein sequence: CASSGQGVRITEAFF.

The chain links TRBV7-2 to TRBJ2-2; perhaps D is TRBD1 or TRBD2 (5 bases each). V dropped 5 bases and J dropped 13 bases, with 20 bases sitting between them. CDR3 length equals 14 residues. Germline V CDR1 and CDR2: SGHTA, FQGNSA. The CDR3 sequence is CASSRDRTKSPLFF. The CDR3 DNA is TGTGCCAGCAGCCGGGACCGTACCAAGTCCCCGCTGTTTTTT.

This clone appeared once. Other DNA sequences of this sample code for an identical CDR3. This chain uses TRBV11-3 with TRBJ2-3; TRBD2 matches 7 bases. The CDR3 runs 14 residues. Trimming took 3 bases from V and 0 from J; bases not matched to a gene: 0. Germline V gene sequence: CDR1 SGHNT, CDR2 YENEEA. CDR3 sequence reads: CASSLGGSTDTQYF. DNA of the CDR3: TGTGCCAGCAGCTTGGGGGGGAGCACAGATACGCAGTATTTT.

The V gene is TRBV7-9, the J gene TRBJ2-1; TRBD2 agrees at 8 bases. V was pared by 5 bases and J by 3 bases, with 6 bases of the junction left unmatched. This CDR3 contains 15 residues. Germline-derived CDR1 and CDR2 are SEHNR and FQNEAQ (reference sequence). CDR3: CASSPTSGIYNEQFF. The DNA for the CDR3 is TGTGCCAGCAGCCCCACTAGCGGCATCTACAATGAGCAGTTCTTC.

This clone came up once. This sequence joins TRBV19 and TRBJ2-3; 10 bases align to TRBD2. The CDR3 length is 17 residues. Per germline, CDR1 LNHDA and CDR2 SQIVND (reference sequence). V shed 3 bases, J shed 7 bases, and the junction held 13 bases outside the gene matches. The CDR3 here is CASSIQFSLAGAYTQYF. The CDR3, as DNA: TGTGCCAGTAGTATCCAGTTTTCGCTAGCGGGAGCCTATACGCAGTATTTT.

The rearrangement uses TRBV28 and TRBJ1-4, with D unresolved. Trimming pared 6 bases from V and 9 bases from J, leaving 20 bases between. Germline lookup yields CDR1 MDHEN and CDR2 SYDVKM. The CDR3 is 15 amino acids. The CDR3 protein is CASSPSGAPGKKLFF. The CDR3 coding sequence is TGTGCCAGCAGCCCCTCCGGCGCCCCGGGGAAAAAACTGTTTTTT.

This chain links TRBV11-2 with TRBJ2-1, with 11 bases that match TRBD2. The CDR3 is 15 amino acids. CDR1 is SGHAT and CDR2 is FQNNGV in the germline V gene. J lost 7 bases, V lost 5 bases, and 7 bases had no gene match. CDR3 sequence: CASSPIAGGRNEQFF. The CDR3 nucleotides are TGTGCCAGCAGCCCAATAGCGGGAGGGCGAAATGAGCAGTTCTTC.

The chain couples TRBV9 to TRBJ2-5, with TRBD2 as a possible D gene (7 bases). V was trimmed by 4 bases and J by 2 bases, leaving 18 bases between them. This CDR3 contains 16 residues. The germline V gene has CDR1 SGDLS and CDR2 YYNGEE. CDR3: CASSSPWGGRQETQYF. The CDR3, as DNA: TGTGCCAGCAGCTCGCCCTGGGGGGGGCGTCAAGAGACCCAGTACTTC.

A single count supports this clone. The V gene is TRBV5-1, the J gene TRBJ2-1, with 8 bases fitting TRBD1. Germline V gene lookup returns CDR1 SGHRS and CDR2 YFSETQ. J was trimmed by 4 bases and V by 4 bases; bases with no gene match: 7. The length of the CDR3 is 15 residues. CDR3 in DNA: TGCGCCAGCAGCACCGGACAGGGAGAATACAATGAGCAGTTCTTC. This sequence encodes CASSTGQGEYNEQFF. Supplemented by reference TRBV5-1 and TRBJ2-1, the full variable domain reads KAGVTQTPRYLIKTRGQQVTLSCSPISGHRSVSWYQQTPGQGLQFLFEYFSETQRNKGNFPGRFSGRQFSNSRSEMNVSTLELGDSALYLCASSTGQGEYNEQFFGPGTRLTVL.

This sequence joins TRBV23-1 and TRBJ2-7; TRBD1 is a possible D gene (6 bases). TRBV23-1 counts as an open reading frame of uncertain function. Trimming stripped 4 bases from V and 2 bases from J, with 15 bases between. This CDR3 is built from 15 residues. In DNA, the CDR3 is TGCGCCAGCAGTCGGGTTCAGGGGAGCACCTACGAGCAGTACTTC. Its protein is CASSRVQGSTYEQYF.

The chain combines TRBV15 with TRBJ1-1; D remains unclear. The CDR3 extends over 15 amino acids. V lost 2 bases to trimming and J lost 4 bases, with 14 bases between them. CDR1 is LNHNV and CDR2 is YYDKDF in the germline V gene (reference sequence). The CDR3: CATSRPGPLSTEAFF. CDR3 DNA: TGTGCCACCAGCAGACCAGGACCCCTGAGCACTGAAGCTTTCTTT. Combining the CDR3 with reference TRBV15 and TRBJ1-1 gives the whole variable domain DAMVIQNPRYQVTQFGKPVTLSCSQTLNHNVMYWYQQKSSQAPKLLFHYYDKDFNNEADTPDNFQSRRPNTSFCFLDIRSPGLGDTAMYLCATSRPGPLSTEAFFGQGTRLTVV.

The chain recombines TRBV28 with TRBJ1-5; D may be TRBD1 (5 bases). V lost 2 bases and J lost 7, with 15 bases in between. CDR1 and CDR2 (germline): MDHEN, SYDVKM. The CDR3 length is 15 residues. In DNA, the CDR3 is TGTGCCAGCAGTTTAGCAGGGTCCCTGGGGCAGCCCCAGCATTTT. Amino acids: CASSLAGSLGQPQHF.

The chain recombines TRBV5-1 with TRBJ1-4; 8 bases map to TRBD1. The CDR3 runs to 14 residues. V shed 0 bases, J shed 6 bases, and the junction held 1 base outside the gene matches. Germline loops: CDR1 SGHRS, CDR2 YFSETQ. The CDR3 DNA reads as TGCGCCAGCAGCTTGGAACAGGGGGATGAAAAACTGTTTTTT. Translated: CASSLEQGDEKLFF. Full variable domain (missing parts from reference TRBV5-1 and TRBJ1-4): KAGVTQTPRYLIKTRGQQVTLSCSPISGHRSVSWYQQTPGQGLQFLFEYFSETQRNKGNFPGRFSGRQFSNSRSEMNVSTLELGDSALYLCASSLEQGDEKLFFGSGTQLSVL.

The rearrangement joins TRBV7-9 to TRBJ2-7; D perhaps matches TRBD1 (6 bases). The CDR3 covers 16 residues. The germline V gene has CDR1 SEHNR and CDR2 FQNEAQ (reference sequence). V was cut by 0 bases and J by 2 bases, with 14 bases left in between. The CDR3 nucleotides read TGTGCCAGCAGCTTAGCTGCAGGGGTCAGGACCTACGAGCAGTACTTC. Protein: CASSLAAGVRTYEQYF.

This clone was seen just once. The same CDR3 also results from other DNA sequences found in this sample. This rearrangement joins TRBV6-5 to TRBJ1-1; D remains ambiguous. CDR3 length equals 13 residues. Looked up from germline, CDR1 is MNHEY and CDR2 is SVGAGI. The V and J ends lost 5 bases and 1 base respectively, with 8 bases between them. CDR3 sequence: CASSRQGNTEAFF. CDR3 sequence (DNA): TGTGCCAGCAGTAGACAAGGGAACACTGAAGCTTTCTTT.

CDR3 loop: CASSLDRRDYGYTF. The CDR3 nucleotides are TGTGCCAGCAGTTTAGATAGGCGGGACTATGGCTACACCTTC. The chain uses TRBV28 and TRBJ1-2; D ambiguous. The CDR3 spans 14 residues. CDR1 MDHEN and CDR2 SYDVKM come from the germline V gene. V dropped 2 bases and J dropped 3 bases, with 10 bases sitting between them.

This clone appeared many times. The chain joins TRBV7-7 to TRBJ2-1; tentatively, D is TRBD1 or TRBD2 (5 bases each). V lost 11 bases and J 3 bases, leaving 17 bases between the germline ends. Germline CDR1 is SSHAT and CDR2 is FNYEAQ (reference sequence). The CDR3 runs 14 residues. The CDR3 reads CALGEFGGYNEQFF. In nucleotides, the CDR3 is TGTGCCCTTGGGGAGTTTGGGGGCTACAATGAGCAGTTCTTC.

The chain couples TRBV27 to TRBJ2-1; 8 bases fit TRBD2. This CDR3 spans 13 amino acids. Germline V gene lookup returns CDR1 MNHEY and CDR2 SMNVEV (reference sequence). V trimming: 4 bases; J trimming: 15 bases; junction bases outside the gene matches: 11. In DNA, the CDR3 is TGTGCCAGCAGTTCCGGGAGGGCTTGGGAGGGGTTCTTC. This sequence encodes CASSSGRAWEGFF.

The chain employs TRBV5-1 and TRBJ1-1; 10 bases are shared with TRBD1. This CDR3 region has 16 residues. In germline, CDR1 is SGHRS, CDR2 YFSETQ. The V and J ends lost 4 bases and 10 bases, in that order; junction bases with no gene match: 16. Here the CDR3 DNA reads TGCGCCAGCAGCATATCATTGACAGGGGGCCTGCAGGGAGCTTTCTTT. It specifies CASSISLTGGLQGAFF.

The J gene is TRBJ2-5, the V gene TRBV5-1; TRBD2 is a possible D gene (6 bases). V was cut by 0 bases and J by 5 bases, with 17 bases left in between. Per germline, CDR1 SGHRS and CDR2 YFSETQ. The CDR3 sequence is 16 residues long. CDR3 sequence (DNA): TGCGCCAGCAGCTTGGCCCCGGTTGGGGGAGGCGAGACCCAGTACTTC. Translating it yields CASSLAPVGGGETQYF.

This chain links TRBV28 with TRBJ1-2; 9 nucleotides line up with TRBD1. CDR3 length equals 13 residues. J was trimmed by 8 bases and V by 4 bases; bases with no gene match: 5. Germline V CDR1 and CDR2: MDHEN, SYDVKM. CDR3 loop: CASSSGQGMGYTF. In DNA form, the CDR3 reads TGTGCCAGCAGTTCGGGACAGGGTATGGGCTACACCTTC.